This T cell receptor beta chain was sequenced during a study of blood T cell repertoires in COVID-19. The overall study: Collection of acute and convalescent COVID-19 samples took place in the United States, Italy and Spain.

Those who participated ranged in age from roughly 18 to 89 years and resided in around 22 US areas. Participant-reported clinical history was the basis for cohort assignment. Libraries were prepared by immunoSEQ multiplex PCR; TCRdb keeps only in-frame clonotypes and omits some of them. The profile shows about 210,000 clones, about 91% of them singletons. Germline assignment: CDR1 LGHDT and CDR2 YNNKEL (reference sequence). This CDR3 is built from 16 residues. With V trimmed by 3 bases and J by 5 bases, 9 bases remained unmatched. This clonotype was obtained from a man in his late teens or twenties with acute COVID-19. The sequenced sample was PBMCs or T cells enriched from blood (not recorded which). The V call is TRBV3-1 (or the pseudogene TRBV3-2), the J call TRBJ2-5, with 10 positions matching TRBD2. CDR3 in DNA: TGTGCCAGCAGCCACCTATCAGCGGGAGGGTGGGAGACCCAGTACTTC. Protein sequence: CASSHLSAGGWETQYF.